The T cell receptor beta chain under discussion was sequenced for a study of beta chain features in type 1 diabetes. Study summary: Patients shared similar age, gender and cell yields with healthy donors.

Study conclusions and caveats: Overrepresentation of cells with high TCR expression could result from cDNA sequencing.

CDR1 is KGHSH, CDR2 LQKENI, per germline. Trimming took 0 bases from V and 6 from J; bases not matched to a gene: 5. The CDR3 covers 15 residues. Notes on this clone: Its antigen is not known.

Sorted populations all exceeded 95% purity. All of the isolated RNA was reverse transcribed, so expressed TCRB transcripts were sequenced. The repertoire was sequenced with immunoSEQ multiplex PCR; TCRdb's copy has only in-frame clones and lacks some. The data contain about 900,000 clones, roughly a sixth of them singletons. The chain has TRBV18 and TRBJ2-1; 7 bases fit TRBD2. The sequence was obtained from a young woman in good health. Sequenced: naive CD4+ T cells from blood. The chain's CDR3 is CASSPPRTRGNEQFF. The DNA of the CDR3 is TGTGCCAGCTCACCACCGAGGACTAGGGGCAATGAGCAGTTCTTC. Together with reference TRBV18 and TRBJ2-1, the CDR3 gives the full variable domain: NAGVMQNPRHLVRRRGQEARLRCSPMKGHSHVYWYRQLPEEGLKFMVYLQKENIIDESGMPKERFSAEFPKEGPSILRIQQVVRGDSAAYFCASSPPRTRGNEQFFGPGTRLTVL.